This T cell receptor beta chain comes out of a study of technical replicates of blood from several donors (dated by TCRdb to about 2017). The library came from the immunoSEQ multiplex PCR assay. Held by TCRdb, this immuneACCESS table contains in-frame sequences only and omits some clones. Under half of the omission traces to an unresolved V gene where checked; the cause of the rest is unknown. A total of around 80,000 clones appear in this sample, 85% to 95% of them only once. 0.39% of the sample is held by the ten biggest clonotypes. Per the germline V gene, MGHRA is the CDR1 and YSYEKL is the CDR2. A distance of 12 bases separates the germline ends of V and J, which lose 4 bases and 2 bases respectively. From its cysteine to its phenylalanine, the CDR3 spans 14 amino acids. Just the 42-base CDR3 DNA is kept, in frame starting at base 1. As regards this clone: Its antigen is currently not known. Base qualities are not at hand, and no much larger clone is one base apart.

The sequenced sample consisted of T cells isolated from PBMCs. The origin of this receptor is a human donor in good health. The sequence is built from TRBV4-1 and TRBJ2-7, with a tentative D gene TRBD1 over 6 matching bases. In nucleotides, the sequence is TGCGCCAGCAGCCTGGACAGTCCCACCTACGAGCAGTACTTC. It codes for CASSLDSPTYEQYF.